A selection of T cell receptor beta chains follows, all from one sample in a study of T cell repertoires in cytomegalovirus infection. These receptors have no identified antigens. TCRdb passed the reads through MiXCR, listing each CDR3 protein once. The sample gives 450,000 to 650,000 distinct CDR3 sequences, 40% of which show up once; around 46% is in the top ten. The sample in question was cultured PBMCs, obtained from culture after CMV antigen stimulation. These receptor sequences come from a human donor in good health (CMV status not recorded). Some clones in this sample may be carry-over from other donors' samples. The conserved cysteine and the conserved F or W are not part of the CDR3 here. Fields, in order: J gene, V gene, CDR3 protein.

J gene: TRBJ2-1; V gene: TRBV7-2; CDR3 protein: ASSLGQGGSTWEQF
J gene: TRBJ1-4; V gene: TRBV7-9; CDR3 protein: ASSFIGRGKTNEKLF
J gene: TRBJ2-1; V gene: TRBV7-2; CDR3 protein: ASTQPSSGGPYNEQF
J gene: TRBJ2-2; V gene: TRBV11-2; CDR3 protein: ASSPRGSGTHYNTGELF
J gene: TRBJ2-1; V gene: TRBV7-6; CDR3 protein: ASSPAVGGSLVEQF
J gene: TRBJ2-3; V gene: TRBV7-2; CDR3 protein: ASSFWGHTQY
J gene: TRBJ2-1; V gene: TRBV12-3/TRBV12-4; CDR3 protein: ASTLAGKNNEQF
J gene: TRBJ2-5; V gene: TRBV7-2; CDR3 protein: ASSLRRQETQY
J gene: TRBJ1-5; V gene: TRBV28; CDR3 protein: ASSLSTGASLQPQH
J gene: TRBJ2-5; V gene: TRBV11-2; CDR3 protein: ASSSWTSGRIGTQY
J gene: TRBJ1-6; V gene: TRBV7-2; CDR3 protein: ASSREFNSPLH
J gene: TRBJ2-5; V gene: TRBV11-2; CDR3 protein: ASSFSSGRPSEETQY
J gene: TRBJ2-7; V gene: TRBV10-3; CDR3 protein: ATGLSSYEQY
J gene: TRBJ2-2; V gene: TRBV29-1; CDR3 protein: STARGRSGELF
J gene: TRBJ1-5; V gene: TRBV4-3; CDR3 protein: ASSQDRGDQPQH
J gene: TRBJ1-1; V gene: TRBV2; CDR3 protein: VSHRNPWGGRTEAF
J gene: TRBJ2-7; V gene: TRBV7-2; CDR3 protein: ASSLRPPVILSSYEQY
J gene: TRBJ2-7; V gene: TRBV4-3; CDR3 protein: ASSPPKLSGNNYEQY
J gene: TRBJ2-3; V gene: TRBV6-5; CDR3 protein: ASRPTGLDTQY
J gene: TRBJ2-1; V gene: TRBV7-2; CDR3 protein: ASSQDYSVDQF
J gene: TRBJ2-1; V gene: TRBV5-4; CDR3 protein: ASGRGVGDNEQF
J gene: TRBJ2-7; V gene: TRBV7-8; CDR3 protein: ASSSDPGLTYEQY
J gene: TRBJ1-5; V gene: TRBV19; CDR3 protein: ASSDLTDGLSGRPQH
J gene: TRBJ1-5; V gene: TRBV6-1; CDR3 protein: ASSFTGMNQPQH
J gene: TRBJ1-2; V gene: TRBV7-2; CDR3 protein: ASSLRQGGPNYT
J gene: TRBJ2-5; V gene: TRBV2; CDR3 protein: ASSGAAGETQY
J gene: TRBJ2-4; V gene: TRBV4-1; CDR3 protein: ASSQQGQGSAGIQY
J gene: TRBJ2-1; V gene: TRBV24-1; CDR3 protein: ATSDTGRAVDEQF
J gene: TRBJ2-7; V gene: TRBV7-2; CDR3 protein: ASSLDRGGYEQY
J gene: TRBJ2-3; V gene: TRBV7-9; CDR3 protein: ASSFPGTGRADTQY
J gene: TRBJ1-5; V gene: TRBV2; CDR3 protein: ASKRRLNQPQH
J gene: TRBJ2-1; V gene: TRBV6-1; CDR3 protein: ASSQAPPGTHLNEQF
J gene: TRBJ1-1; V gene: TRBV5-1; CDR3 protein: ASSAAKGSTEAF
J gene: TRBJ2-7; V gene: TRBV6-1; CDR3 protein: ASTETAYEQY